Listed below are T cell receptor beta chains from one sample, sequenced in a study of technical replicates of blood from a handful of donors. Clones were sequenced by immunoSEQ multiplex PCR, and TCRdb holds only the in-frame ones, with some missing. This repertoire shows about 79,000 clones, 75% to 95% found once; its top ten account for about 0.38%. The specimen sequenced was T cells isolated from PBMCs. Receptor source: a human donor in good health. Some clones in this sample may be carry-over from other donors' samples. Both conserved end residues are part of each CDR3. The D gene is left open where the match is weak. Clone size appears in some rows only: once, few, many, or a class for an expanded clone.

>TRBJ2-1|TRBV6-1|NA|TRBD2
TGTGCCAGCAGTGATAACCTAGCGGGGGGAAGCTCCTACAATGAGCAGTTCTTC
CASSDNLAGGSSYNEQFF
>TRBJ1-1|TRBV11-2|NA|TRBD1
TGTGCCAGCAGCTCCACAGGGGACCTCACTGAAGCTTTCTTT
CASSSTGDLTEAFF
>TRBJ2-3|TRBV5-6|NA|NA
TGTGCCAGCAGTCCCACGACTAGAGGCACAGATACGCAGTATTTT
CASSPTTRGTDTQYF
>TRBJ2-1|TRBV4-1|NA|TRBD2
TGCGCCAGCAGCCAAGAGCCGACTAGCGGGAGAATCTACAATGAGCAGTTCTTC
CASSQEPTSGRIYNEQFF
>TRBJ2-3|TRBV10-3|NA|NA
TGTGCCATCAGTGATTTGGGAGGGGGAGCTACAGATACGCAGTATTTT
CAISDLGGGATDTQYF
>TRBJ2-7|TRBV5-1|NA|TRBD1
TGCGCCAGCAGCTTGGATGGGTCAACAGGGGGCCGCGAGCAGTACTTC
CASSLDGSTGGREQYF
>TRBJ2-1|TRBV7-3|NA|TRBD2
TGTGCCAGCAGCCCAACCCCCAGCGGGAATAACAATGAGCAGTTCTTC
CASSPTPSGNNNEQFF
>TRBJ1-1|TRBV30|NA|NA
TGTGCCTGGAAAAACACAGGTTTGAACACTGAAGCTTTCTTT
CAWKNTGLNTEAFF
>TRBJ1-4|TRBV6-6|once|NA
TGTGCCATCAAAGGGGTTTGGGATGAAAAACTGTTTTTT
CAIKGVWDEKLFF
>TRBJ1-4|TRBV19|NA|NA
TGTGCCAGTAGAACTGGGGGGAACAATGAAAAACTGTTTTTT
CASRTGGNNEKLFF
>TRBJ2-1|TRBV6-5|NA|TRBD1
TGTGCCAGCAGTTACTCCTGGACAGGGGACAATGAGCAGTTCTTC
CASSYSWTGDNEQFF
>TRBJ1-1|TRBV7-9|NA|TRBD1
TGTGCCAGCAGCCCCAGGACAGGCATGAACACTGAAGCTTTCTTT
CASSPRTGMNTEAFF
>TRBJ2-2|TRBV5-1|NA|TRBD2
TGCGCCAGCAGCGCGGGAGGGGAAGGGGAGCTGTTTTTT
CASSAGGEGELFF
>TRBJ2-7|TRBV7-3|once|TRBD2
TGTGCCAGCAGCTTAGCCCCTAGCGGGAGTCTCGAGGGGGCCTACGAGCAGTACTTC
CASSLAPSGSLEGAYEQYF
>TRBJ1-2|TRBV7-9|NA|NA
TGTGCCAGCAGCTTAGGTCTCTATGGCTACACCTTC
CASSLGLYGYTF
>TRBJ2-1|TRBV4-1|NA|TRBD2
TGCGCCAGCAGCGGACTAGCCAACAATGAGCAGTTCTTC
CASSGLANNEQFF
>TRBJ1-2|TRBV6-4|NA|NA
TGTGCCAGCAGCTCACTGGCCGGGTCAGGGTTGGATGGCTACACCTTC
CASSSLAGSGLDGYTF
>TRBJ1-2|TRBV20-1|NA|TRBD1
TGCAGTGCCAAGGACAGGGAAGGCTACACCTTC
CSAKDREGYTF
>TRBJ1-2|TRBV6-5|NA|NA
TGTGCCAGCAGTTTTTGGGGGCATGGCTACACCTTC
CASSFWGHGYTF
>TRBJ2-1|TRBV7-3|NA|TRBD2
TGTGCCAGCAGCTTAACGGGGCGGGAGGGGTACAATGAGCAGTTCTTC
CASSLTGREGYNEQFF
>TRBJ1-1|TRBV6-1|few|TRBD1
TGTGCCAGCGGTGTAGACAGGGAGACTGAAGCTTTCTTT
CASGVDRETEAFF
>TRBJ2-1|TRBV9|NA|TRBD2
TGTGCCAGCAGCGTACTTAGCGGGGGAGATAATGAGCAGTTCTTC
CASSVLSGGDNEQFF
>TRBJ2-2|TRBV6-4|NA|NA
TGTGCCAGCAGTGACTCGGGAGAATACGGGGAGCTGTTTTTT
CASSDSGEYGELFF
>TRBJ2-1|TRBV5-5|NA|TRBD1
TGTGCCAGCAGTCGGGACAGATCCTACAATGAGCAGTTCTTC
CASSRDRSYNEQFF
>TRBJ2-3|TRBV9|NA|TRBD1
TGTGCCAGCAGCGTAGTTAGGACAGGGGGCACAGATACGCAGTATTTT
CASSVVRTGGTDTQYF
>TRBJ1-2|TRBV19|few|NA
TGTGCCAGTAGTCCGGGGAGTACGGGCTACACCTTC
CASSPGSTGYTF
>TRBJ2-1|TRBV7-9|once|TRBD2
TGTGCCAGCGAGGCGGGAGGCTATTACAATGAGCAGTTCTTC
CASEAGGYYNEQFF
>TRBJ1-2|TRBV5-4|NA|NA
TGTGCCAGCAGCTTTCTGGGCCAGAATGGCTACACCTTC
CASSFLGQNGYTF
>TRBJ1-1|TRBV11-2|NA|NA
TGTGCCAGCAGCTTAACGGGAAACAAGTTCACTGAAGCTTTCTTT
CASSLTGNKFTEAFF
>TRBJ2-1|TRBV29-1|NA|TRBD2
TGCAGCTTAGCGGGAGGTTCCTACAATGAGCAGTTCTTC
CSLAGGSYNEQFF
>TRBJ2-5|TRBV28|NA|TRBD2
TGTGCCAGGGGGAGGGACCTCCAAGAGACCCAGTACTTC
CARGRDLQETQYF
>TRBJ2-7|TRBV5-8|NA|NA
TGTGCCAGCAGCTTGGGGGGGACTCCGGGCGCCTACGAGCAGTACTTC
CASSLGGTPGAYEQYF
>TRBJ2-7|TRBV7-9|NA|NA
TGTGCCAGCAGCTTATCCCCCGGGACTGAAACCTACGAGCAGTACTTC
CASSLSPGTETYEQYF
>TRBJ2-1|TRBV6-5|NA|NA
TGTGCCAGCAGTTACATCGGTGAGAGCAATGAGCAGTTCTTC
CASSYIGESNEQFF
>TRBJ2-5|TRBV6-5|NA|TRBD2
TGTGCCAGCAGTTACGAACTAGCGGAAGAGACCCAGTACTTC
CASSYELAEETQYF
>TRBJ2-1|TRBV19|once|NA
TGTGCCAGTAGTAGGGAAGGGACTCTCAGCTCCTACAATGAGCAGTTCTTC
CASSREGTLSSYNEQFF
>TRBJ1-1|TRBV14|once|NA
TGTGCCAGCAGCCAAGTGTCTAGCACTGAAGCTTTCTTT
CASSQVSSTEAFF
>TRBJ2-3|TRBV13|NA|TRBD1
TGTGCCAGCAGCCCATCGTCTTTCGGGACAGGGGGATTAACAGATACGCAGTATTTT
CASSPSSFGTGGLTDTQYF
>TRBJ2-3|TRBV2|NA|NA
TGTGCCAGCAGCAAGGAGAACACAGATACGCAGTATTTT
CASSKENTDTQYF
>TRBJ1-5|TRBV1|few|NA
TGCACCAGCAGCCAAGGAAGGTGCCGAAGGGGCTCGCCCCAGCATTTT
CTSSQGRCRRGSPQHF
>TRBJ2-7|TRBV4-2|NA|NA
TGTGCCAGCAGCCAAGCCGGGACATTGAGCGACGAGCAGTACTTC
CASSQAGTLSDEQYF
>TRBJ2-7|TRBV28|NA|TRBD1
TGTGCCAGCAGTCCACCTCCGGGACAGGGGGTCTACGAGCAGTACTTC
CASSPPPGQGVYEQYF
>TRBJ2-2|TRBV5-1|once|NA
TGCGCCAGCAGCTCCTCCACCGGGGAGCTGTTTTTT
CASSSSTGELFF
>TRBJ2-5|TRBV5-4|NA|NA
TGTGCCAGCAGCTTGATCTCGACTAGAGAGACCCAGTACTTC
CASSLISTRETQYF
>TRBJ2-5|TRBV11-3|NA|NA
TGTGCCAGCAGTCCTCTTACCGACACCTTCCAAGAGACCCAGTACTTC
CASSPLTDTFQETQYF
>TRBJ1-1|TRBV4-1|few|NA
TGCGCCAGCAGCCAAGGTATTGACACTGAAGCTTTCTTT
CASSQGIDTEAFF
>TRBJ2-1|TRBV27|NA|NA
TGTGCCAGCAGTTTAAGAGGGCCCAATGAGCAGTTCTTC
CASSLRGPNEQFF
>TRBJ2-7|TRBV28|NA|TRBD1
TGTGCCAGCATTCGGGCAGGGGGCCTAGACGAGCAGTACTTC
CASIRAGGLDEQYF
>TRBJ1-2|TRBV18|NA|TRBD1
TGTGCCAGCTCACCCTCGGACAGGGCTGGCTACACCTTC
CASSPSDRAGYTF